This T cell receptor (beta chain) appears in the sequencing data of a study of T-cell memory formation after mild COVID-19. This clonotype was counted a few times. J was trimmed by 5 bases and V by 5 bases; bases with no gene match: 5. Germline V lookup: CDR1 SEHNR, CDR2 FQNEAQ (reference sequence). The CDR3 extends over 14 amino acids. One entry per CDR3 protein results from TCRdb running MiXCR on the 5' RACE reads. The sample carries 550,000 to 700,000 distinct CDR3 sequences, 15% to 20% recorded once. The sample taken for sequencing was PBMCs or a T cell subset sorted from them (not recorded which). The chain has TRBV7-9 and TRBJ1-4; 7 bases are a match to TRBD1. The receptor comes from an adult woman who had mild COVID-19 (a few samples of this study predate the infection). Cell type and time point are not known. CDR3 nucleotide sequence: TGTGCCAGCAGCATTTCGACAGGGAATGAAAAACTGTTTTTT. Translating it yields CASSISTGNEKLFF.